Listed here is a single T cell receptor beta chain. Antigen: not known. The CDR3 consists of 15 residues. The V gene's germline CDR1 is SGHVS and CDR2 FQNEAQ. Trimming stripped 1 base from V and 1 base from J, with 8 bases between. These data are taken from a study of cytomegalovirus exposure and HLA in healthy donors. General study points: Reportedly, fewer N-insertions than the approximately 700-donor mean appeared in an Asian-associated ancestry cluster in a later analysis.

With 60 Vbeta and 13 Jbeta primers, the PCR was carried out. The assay was immunoSEQ multiplex PCR, and TCRdb's table has in-frame clones only and misses some. The sample lists 100,000 to 150,000 clones; approximately 80% were seen once. The chain carries TRBV7-8 and TRBJ1-5; no definite D call. The TCR sequence derives from a man aged 25 to 40 in good health and CMV-seronegative. Source material: PBMCs. CDR3 nucleotides: TGTGCCAGCAGCTTAGGGGAGCAAAGCAATCAGCCCCAGCATTTT. This translates into CASSLGEQSNQPQHF. The full variable domain, rest sourced from reference TRBV7-8 and TRBJ1-5, is GAGVSQSPRYKVAKRGQDVALRCDPISGHVSLFWYQQALGQGPEFLTYFQNEAQLDKSGLPSDRFFAERPEGSVSTLKIQRTQQEDSAVYLCASSLGEQSNQPQHFGDGTRLSIL.